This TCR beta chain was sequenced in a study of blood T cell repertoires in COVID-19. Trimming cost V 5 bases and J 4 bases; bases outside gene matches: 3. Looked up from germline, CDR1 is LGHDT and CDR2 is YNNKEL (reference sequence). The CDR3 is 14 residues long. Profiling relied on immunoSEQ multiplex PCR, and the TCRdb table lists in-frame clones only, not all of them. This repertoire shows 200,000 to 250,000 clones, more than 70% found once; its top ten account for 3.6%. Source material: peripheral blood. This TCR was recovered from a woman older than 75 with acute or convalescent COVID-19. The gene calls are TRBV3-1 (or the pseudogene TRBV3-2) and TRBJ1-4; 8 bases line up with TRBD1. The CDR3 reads CASSTGQDNEKLFF. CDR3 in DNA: TGTGCCAGCAGCACGGGACAGGATAATGAAAAACTGTTTTTT.